These T cell receptor beta chains were read from a single sample in a study of blood T cell repertoires in COVID-19. The table came from immunoSEQ multiplex PCR; TCRdb's copy has only in-frame clones and leaves some out. Counted here are roughly 180,000 clones, 84% occurring once; the ten biggest clones make up roughly 7.7%. Sequencing was performed on peripheral blood. The receptors were sampled from a man in his forties who had recovered from COVID-19. The CDR3 runs from the conserved cysteine through the conserved F or W. A D gene is named only where the DNA matches it firmly. A clone size is listed for some rows: how often the clone was seen (once, few, many), or a class if it is expanded.

CDR3nt: TGTGCCAGCAGTCGAGCCGGGGGTCTTAGTGATTCACCCCTCCACTTT; CDR3aa: CASSRAGGLSDSPLHF; j_gene: TRBJ1-6; v_gene: TRBV5-4; abundance: .; d_gene: .
CDR3nt: TGTGCCAGCCTAGGCAGGGCCACTGAAGCTTTCTTT; CDR3aa: CASLGRATEAFF; j_gene: TRBJ1-1; v_gene: TRBV3-1/TRBV3-2; abundance: .; d_gene: .
CDR3nt: TGTGCCAGCACCCTTTGGGGGTACAGGGTTGAGCAGTACTTC; CDR3aa: CASTLWGYRVEQYF; j_gene: TRBJ2-7; v_gene: TRBV5-7; abundance: .; d_gene: .
CDR3nt: TGTGCCAGCAGTTTAAAGTCTGAGGGCTACGAGCAGTACTTC; CDR3aa: CASSLKSEGYEQYF; j_gene: TRBJ2-7; v_gene: TRBV27; abundance: .; d_gene: .
CDR3nt: TGTGCCAGCAGCTATCAGACAGGGCAAGAGACCCAGTACTTC; CDR3aa: CASSYQTGQETQYF; j_gene: TRBJ2-5; v_gene: TRBV7-2; abundance: .; d_gene: TRBD1
CDR3nt: TGTGCCAGCAGTTACGGGCTAGCGGGATCCTACAATGAGCAGTTCTTC; CDR3aa: CASSYGLAGSYNEQFF; j_gene: TRBJ2-1; v_gene: TRBV6-5; abundance: once; d_gene: TRBD2
CDR3nt: TGTGCCAGCAGCTTGCCGACAGGGGGCGAGGAAAAACTGTTTTTT; CDR3aa: CASSLPTGGEEKLFF; j_gene: TRBJ1-4; v_gene: TRBV5-5; abundance: .; d_gene: TRBD1
CDR3nt: TGTGCCAGCAGCGAAGGGACAGACTCCTACTATGGCTACACCTTC; CDR3aa: CASSEGTDSYYGYTF; j_gene: TRBJ1-2; v_gene: TRBV3-1/TRBV3-2; abundance: few; d_gene: TRBD1
CDR3nt: TGTGCCTGGAGTCTGGGACAGGGCGATCAGCCCCAGCATTTT; CDR3aa: CAWSLGQGDQPQHF; j_gene: TRBJ1-5; v_gene: TRBV30; abundance: few; d_gene: TRBD1
CDR3nt: TGTGCCAGCAGCTTAGGGGCTAGCACAGATACGCAGTATTTT; CDR3aa: CASSLGASTDTQYF; j_gene: TRBJ2-3; v_gene: TRBV7-9; abundance: .; d_gene: .
CDR3nt: TGTGCCACCAGTAAGCCTCCCTCCTACGAGCAGTACTTC; CDR3aa: CATSKPPSYEQYF; j_gene: TRBJ2-7; v_gene: TRBV24-1; abundance: .; d_gene: .
CDR3nt: TGTGCCAGCAGCTTGCCCAGGTTCTCAGCCAAAAACATTCAGTACTTC; CDR3aa: CASSLPRFSAKNIQYF; j_gene: TRBJ2-4; v_gene: TRBV5-6; abundance: .; d_gene: .
CDR3nt: TGTGCCAGCAGCGTAGAGGACAGTAATGAAAAACTGTTTTTT; CDR3aa: CASSVEDSNEKLFF; j_gene: TRBJ1-4; v_gene: TRBV9; abundance: .; d_gene: .
CDR3nt: TGTGCCAGCAGCCGGGGACTAGCGGTCGAGCAGTACTTC; CDR3aa: CASSRGLAVEQYF; j_gene: TRBJ2-7; v_gene: TRBV4-2; abundance: once; d_gene: TRBD2
CDR3nt: TGTGCCACCAGCAGAGCCCCTCCCGGGCTAGCGGGATTTAATGAGCAGTTCTTC; CDR3aa: CATSRAPPGLAGFNEQFF; j_gene: TRBJ2-1; v_gene: TRBV15; abundance: few; d_gene: TRBD2
CDR3nt: TGTGCCAGCAGCCTAGAAGAGGGGACAGGGGGCTATGGCTACACCTTC; CDR3aa: CASSLEEGTGGYGYTF; j_gene: TRBJ1-2; v_gene: TRBV11-3; abundance: .; d_gene: TRBD1
CDR3nt: TGTGCCAGCAGCCCCTTTGGACTAGCGGCCTACAATGAGCAGTTCTTC; CDR3aa: CASSPFGLAAYNEQFF; j_gene: TRBJ2-1; v_gene: TRBV21-1; abundance: .; d_gene: .
CDR3nt: TGTGCCAGCAGCTTAGCTACAGGGGGTCTGGCCGGGGAGCTGTTTTTT; CDR3aa: CASSLATGGLAGELFF; j_gene: TRBJ2-2; v_gene: TRBV7-6; abundance: .; d_gene: TRBD1
CDR3nt: TGTGCCAGCCACGGTACGGGGGCAGATACGCAGTATTTT; CDR3aa: CASHGTGADTQYF; j_gene: TRBJ2-3; v_gene: TRBV11-2; abundance: .; d_gene: .
CDR3nt: TGTGCCAGCATTCAGCGGGGTTCTGACGAGCAGTACTTC; CDR3aa: CASIQRGSDEQYF; j_gene: TRBJ2-7; v_gene: TRBV5-6; abundance: once; d_gene: TRBD2
CDR3nt: TGCGCCAGCAGCAACGGGGAGGGAATCCACGAGCAGTACTTC; CDR3aa: CASSNGEGIHEQYF; j_gene: TRBJ2-7; v_gene: TRBV4-3; abundance: .; d_gene: TRBD2
CDR3nt: TGTGCCAGCAGCTTATTCGGGGTGTCCTCTGGAAACACCATATATTTT; CDR3aa: CASSLFGVSSGNTIYF; j_gene: TRBJ1-3; v_gene: TRBV11-3; abundance: once; d_gene: .
CDR3nt: TGTGCCAGCAGCTCCTCATGGGGGGAAGCCCGGGATGAGCAGTTCTTC; CDR3aa: CASSSSWGEARDEQFF; j_gene: TRBJ2-1; v_gene: TRBV11-3; abundance: .; d_gene: .
CDR3nt: TGCGCCAGCAGCCAAGAACGGGACAGGGCCTCACCCCTCCACTTT; CDR3aa: CASSQERDRASPLHF; j_gene: TRBJ1-6; v_gene: TRBV4-3; abundance: once; d_gene: TRBD1
CDR3nt: TGTGCCAGCAGCTTGACAGAAAATAATTCACCCCTCCACTTT; CDR3aa: CASSLTENNSPLHF; j_gene: TRBJ1-6; v_gene: TRBV11-2; abundance: .; d_gene: .
CDR3nt: TGTGCCAGCAGCCCGAGACAGGGTAGCGATGGCTACACCTTC; CDR3aa: CASSPRQGSDGYTF; j_gene: TRBJ1-2; v_gene: TRBV3-1/TRBV3-2; abundance: once; d_gene: TRBD1
CDR3nt: TGTGCCAGCAGGGGGGAGGGGCATAGCAATCAGCCCCAGCATTTT; CDR3aa: CASRGEGHSNQPQHF; j_gene: TRBJ1-5; v_gene: TRBV2; abundance: .; d_gene: .
CDR3nt: TGCGCCAGCAGAGGAGGGACGTCGAGCACCGGGGAGCTGTTTTTT; CDR3aa: CASRGGTSSTGELFF; j_gene: TRBJ2-2; v_gene: TRBV5-1; abundance: .; d_gene: .
CDR3nt: TGTGCCAGCAGTACATCCGGAATTGGGGGCAGGCACAATGAGCAGTTCTTC; CDR3aa: CASSTSGIGGRHNEQFF; j_gene: TRBJ2-1; v_gene: TRBV6-2/TRBV6-3; abundance: .; d_gene: .
CDR3nt: TGTGCCAGCAGCCCTCCTCCTGAAGCTTTCTTT; CDR3aa: CASSPPPEAFF; j_gene: TRBJ1-1; v_gene: TRBV6-6; abundance: .; d_gene: .
CDR3nt: TGTGCCAGCAGTTTATCAGGATATCAGCCCCAGCATTTT; CDR3aa: CASSLSGYQPQHF; j_gene: TRBJ1-5; v_gene: TRBV28; abundance: few; d_gene: .
CDR3nt: TGCGCCAGCAGCCAAGTTGGACAGGGTGGCACTGAAGCTTTCTTT; CDR3aa: CASSQVGQGGTEAFF; j_gene: TRBJ1-1; v_gene: TRBV4-1; abundance: .; d_gene: TRBD1
CDR3nt: TGTGCCAGCAGTACCAGACAGCTGTACCAAGAGACCCAGTACTTC; CDR3aa: CASSTRQLYQETQYF; j_gene: TRBJ2-5; v_gene: TRBV6-5; abundance: .; d_gene: .
CDR3nt: TGTGCCAGCAGCGAGGACGGGATGAACTATGGCTACACCTTC; CDR3aa: CASSEDGMNYGYTF; j_gene: TRBJ1-2; v_gene: TRBV9; abundance: .; d_gene: .
CDR3nt: TGTGCCAGCAGCGTAGCGCAGGGGAGCTATGGCTACACCTTC; CDR3aa: CASSVAQGSYGYTF; j_gene: TRBJ1-2; v_gene: TRBV9; abundance: few; d_gene: .
CDR3nt: TGTGCCACCAGTGACTCCGACGGACTAGCGGGAGGGCATGAGCAGTTCTTC; CDR3aa: CATSDSDGLAGGHEQFF; j_gene: TRBJ2-1; v_gene: TRBV24-1; abundance: .; d_gene: TRBD2
CDR3nt: TGTGCCAGCTCACCACCGGGACTAGCGGTGCAGTTCTTC; CDR3aa: CASSPPGLAVQFF; j_gene: TRBJ2-1; v_gene: TRBV18; abundance: .; d_gene: TRBD2
CDR3nt: TGTGCCAGCAGTGATCGGGTGGGAGAGACCCAGTACTTC; CDR3aa: CASSDRVGETQYF; j_gene: TRBJ2-5; v_gene: TRBV2; abundance: .; d_gene: .
CDR3nt: TGTGCCACCAGCAGAGGCGGGACAGGGAATGAAAAACTGTTTTTT; CDR3aa: CATSRGGTGNEKLFF; j_gene: TRBJ1-4; v_gene: TRBV15; abundance: .; d_gene: TRBD1
CDR3nt: TGTGCCAGCAATTTCCACCGACAGGCGAGCTATGGCTACACCTTC; CDR3aa: CASNFHRQASYGYTF; j_gene: TRBJ1-2; v_gene: TRBV28; abundance: once; d_gene: .
CDR3nt: TGTGCCAGCAGCTCGGACAGGTTTTACACTGAAGCTTTCTTT; CDR3aa: CASSSDRFYTEAFF; j_gene: TRBJ1-1; v_gene: TRBV5-4; abundance: .; d_gene: TRBD1
CDR3nt: TGTGCCAGCAGCTTCGGGACAGGGGTCCGGGAGCTGTTTTTT; CDR3aa: CASSFGTGVRELFF; j_gene: TRBJ2-2; v_gene: TRBV5-6; abundance: .; d_gene: TRBD1
CDR3nt: TGTGCCAGCAGCTACAGAAATTCACCCCTCCACTTT; CDR3aa: CASSYRNSPLHF; j_gene: TRBJ1-6; v_gene: TRBV11-1; abundance: .; d_gene: .
CDR3nt: TGTGCCAGCAGGATAGCGGGAGCCACAGATACGCAGTATTTT; CDR3aa: CASRIAGATDTQYF; j_gene: TRBJ2-3; v_gene: TRBV6-5; abundance: once; d_gene: TRBD2
CDR3nt: TGTGCCAGCAGGTCTTTAGGGGGCGGGGAGCAGTACTTC; CDR3aa: CASRSLGGGEQYF; j_gene: TRBJ2-7; v_gene: TRBV6-5; abundance: .; d_gene: TRBD1
CDR3nt: TGTGCCAGCAGTAAGTCAGGGGACTACACCTTC; CDR3aa: CASSKSGDYTF; j_gene: TRBJ1-2; v_gene: TRBV6-5; abundance: .; d_gene: .
CDR3nt: TGTGCCAGCAGCGCCTCGGGGAGCAATTCACCCCTCCACTTT; CDR3aa: CASSASGSNSPLHF; j_gene: TRBJ1-6; v_gene: TRBV7-2; abundance: .; d_gene: .
CDR3nt: TGTGCCAGCAGTGAAGTGGGGGGGAGTGGGTACGAGCAGTACTTC; CDR3aa: CASSEVGGSGYEQYF; j_gene: TRBJ2-7; v_gene: TRBV6-1; abundance: .; d_gene: TRBD2
CDR3nt: TGTGCCACCCGACCGTCGGGACAGGGGAGAAGCAACTCTGGAAACACCATATATTTT; CDR3aa: CATRPSGQGRSNSGNTIYF; j_gene: TRBJ1-3; v_gene: TRBV7-8; abundance: .; d_gene: TRBD1
CDR3nt: TGTGCCAGCAGTGAAGTAGAGACCCCCGGGGGGCAGTTCTTC; CDR3aa: CASSEVETPGGQFF; j_gene: TRBJ2-1; v_gene: TRBV2; abundance: .; d_gene: .
CDR3nt: TGTGCCAGCAGCTTGGGTCTGGGACAGGGGGCCGGTAACACTGAAGCTTTCTTT; CDR3aa: CASSLGLGQGAGNTEAFF; j_gene: TRBJ1-1; v_gene: TRBV7-9; abundance: .; d_gene: TRBD1
CDR3nt: TGTGCCAGCAGTCCGCGACAGGGTTTTTACGAGCAGTACTTC; CDR3aa: CASSPRQGFYEQYF; j_gene: TRBJ2-7; v_gene: TRBV27; abundance: .; d_gene: TRBD1
CDR3nt: TGTGCCAGCAGCGGCCGGGAGTCCTACGAGCAGTACTTC; CDR3aa: CASSGRESYEQYF; j_gene: TRBJ2-7; v_gene: TRBV11-3; abundance: .; d_gene: .
CDR3nt: TGTGCCAGCAGTACCTCCGACGCGGTTGGGGAGCAGTACTTC; CDR3aa: CASSTSDAVGEQYF; j_gene: TRBJ2-7; v_gene: TRBV27; abundance: few; d_gene: .
CDR3nt: TGTGCCAGCAGCCTACCGGGACAGGGGTACTATGGCTACACCTTC; CDR3aa: CASSLPGQGYYGYTF; j_gene: TRBJ1-2; v_gene: TRBV7-9; abundance: many; d_gene: TRBD1
CDR3nt: TGCGCCAGCAGCTTGGTTAGGGGTACTGGCGAGCAGTACTTC; CDR3aa: CASSLVRGTGEQYF; j_gene: TRBJ2-7; v_gene: TRBV5-1; abundance: .; d_gene: .
CDR3nt: TGTGCCAGCAGCATCGACAGCCACTACAATCAGCCCCAGCATTTT; CDR3aa: CASSIDSHYNQPQHF; j_gene: TRBJ1-5; v_gene: TRBV6-5; abundance: .; d_gene: .
CDR3nt: TGTGCCAGCAGTTTTGAGCGGGAGGAAACCTACGAGCAGTACTTC; CDR3aa: CASSFEREETYEQYF; j_gene: TRBJ2-7; v_gene: TRBV28; abundance: .; d_gene: TRBD2
CDR3nt: TGTGCCAGCAGGACAGGGGGAAGTCGGAACACTGAAGCTTTCTTT; CDR3aa: CASRTGGSRNTEAFF; j_gene: TRBJ1-1; v_gene: TRBV2; abundance: .; d_gene: TRBD1